The present TCR beta chain was sequenced within a study of early T cells in non-severe SARS-CoV-2 infection. Overall study findings and caveats: Anti-spike CD8 responses were favored in VDJdb matching, and private and CD4 specificities were missed.

The CDR3 is 14 residues long. CDR1 SGDLS and CDR2 YYNGEE come from the germline V gene. The V end lost 3 bases, the J end lost 7 bases, and 17 bases lay between the germline ends. This clonotype occurred many times. As yet, its antigen is unknown. Unique molecular identifier tags were affixed to discrete cDNA molecules. TCRdb itself ran the 5' RACE reads through MiXCR, one entry per CDR3 protein. The table includes 70,000 to 80,000 distinct CDR3 sequences, around an eighth detected once. This specimen was whole blood, taken at baseline. This sequence was found in an adult who was a healthcare worker with PCR-confirmed SARS-CoV-2 infection or an uninfected control (not recorded which). This rearrangement joins TRBV9 to TRBJ2-7, with a possible D match to TRBD1 (6 bases). CDR3 residues: CASSAQGPWGEQYF. The CDR3 nucleotides are TGTGCCAGCAGCGCACAGGGTCCTTGGGGGGAGCAGTACTTC.